What follows is one TCR beta chain and its context. Its antigen remains unidentified. The sample holds no much larger clone one base away, and base qualities are not on file. This record belongs to a study of PD-1 blockade in mismatch repair-deficient tumors (dated by TCRdb to the late 2010s). About the full investigation: The trial enrolled 85 to 100 consecutive patients with approximately eleven mismatch repair-deficient cancer types between 2013 and 2016, all previously treated and progressing. Tumor-associated T cell clones in the peripheral blood of patients responding to PD-1 blockade were tracked using deep sequencing of TCR CDR3 regions.

The germline V gene gives CDR1 as SGHTA and CDR2 as FQGNSA. V loses 6 bases of germline sequence and J loses 8 bases, and the interval between the two ends is 14 bases. The CDR3 has 13 amino acids, counting the end cysteine and phenylalanine. The sequence is cut down to CDR3 DNA, 39 bases in frame from base 1. Receptor libraries were prepared by the immunoSEQ multiplex PCR assay. TCRdb provides this immuneACCESS table in a form limited to in-frame rearrangements. Some clones are lacking; in checked studies, under half of them reflect an unresolved V gene, and why the rest are absent is not known. The sample yields approximately 79,000 clones; approximately 80% were counted once. The top ten clones comprise roughly 5.5% of the sample. The investigation overall reported the following: Clones residing in the tumor, which were often undetectable in blood before treatment, expanded quickly after pembrolizumab and then contracted, generally before radiologic responses.

For each enrolled patient, mismatch repair deficiency was established using either polymerase chain reaction or immunohistochemistry. TCR sequencing was performed for a few patients who responded to pembrolizumab therapy. Pembrolizumab PD-1 blockade was prospectively tested in advanced mismatch repair-deficient cancers, regardless of tissue of origin, in the phase II trial. Peripheral blood T cell samples were collected serially, before PD-1 blockade began and at several time points afterward. The timing of each blood sample was reported as weeks after the first dose of pembrolizumab. The sequenced sample was peripheral blood, obtained 44 weeks after starting pembrolizumab. The chain uses TRBV7-2 and TRBJ2-1; the D gene identity is not certain. This TCR was sampled from an adult with mismatch repair-deficient cancer. The CDR3 has the sequence CASRDVRLYEQFF. The DNA sequence follows: TGTGCCAGCAGGGACGTGAGGCTCTATGAGCAGTTCTTC.